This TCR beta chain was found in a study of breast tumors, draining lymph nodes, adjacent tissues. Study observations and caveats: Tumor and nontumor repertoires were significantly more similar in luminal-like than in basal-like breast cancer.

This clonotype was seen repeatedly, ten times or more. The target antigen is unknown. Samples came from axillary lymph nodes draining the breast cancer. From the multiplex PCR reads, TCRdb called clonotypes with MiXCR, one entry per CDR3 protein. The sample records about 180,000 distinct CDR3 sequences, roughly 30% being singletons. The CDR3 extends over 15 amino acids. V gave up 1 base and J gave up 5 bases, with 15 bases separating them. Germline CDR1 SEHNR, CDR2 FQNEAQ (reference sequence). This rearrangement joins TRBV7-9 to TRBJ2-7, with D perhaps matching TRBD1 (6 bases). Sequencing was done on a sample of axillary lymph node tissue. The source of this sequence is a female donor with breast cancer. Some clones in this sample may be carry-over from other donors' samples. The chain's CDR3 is CASSLGVTGLNEQYF. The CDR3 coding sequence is TGTGCCAGCAGCTTAGGCGTCACAGGGTTGAACGAGCAGTACTTC. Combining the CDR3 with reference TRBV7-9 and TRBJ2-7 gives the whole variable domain DTGVSQNPRHKITKRGQNVTFRCDPISEHNRLYWYRQTLGQGPEFLTYFQNEAQLEKSRLLSDRFSAERPKGSFSTLEIQRTEQGDSAMYLCASSLGVTGLNEQYFGPGTRLTVT.